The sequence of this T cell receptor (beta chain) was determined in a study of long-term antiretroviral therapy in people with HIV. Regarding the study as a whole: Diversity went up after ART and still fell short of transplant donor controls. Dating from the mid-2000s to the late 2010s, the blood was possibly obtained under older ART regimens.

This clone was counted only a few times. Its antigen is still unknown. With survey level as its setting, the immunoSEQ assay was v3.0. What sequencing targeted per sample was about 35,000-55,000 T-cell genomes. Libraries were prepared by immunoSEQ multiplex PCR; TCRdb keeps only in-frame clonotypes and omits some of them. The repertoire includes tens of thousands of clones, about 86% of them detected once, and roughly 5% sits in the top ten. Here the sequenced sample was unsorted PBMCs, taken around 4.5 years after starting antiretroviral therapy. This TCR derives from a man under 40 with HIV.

The DNA of the CDR3 is TGTGCCAGCAGCTCGGCAGGGGGGTCAAGCTCCTACGAGCAGTACTTC. This sequence encodes CASSSAGGSSSYEQYF. V usage is TRBV7-9 and J usage is TRBJ2-7; weak D call: TRBD1 (7 bases). The germline V and J ends were trimmed by 4 bases and 0 bases, with 16 bases remaining between them. Germline V CDR1 and CDR2: SEHNR, FQNEAQ (reference sequence). The CDR3 length is 16 residues.